The 22 T cell receptor beta chains below all came from one sample that was sequenced in a study of radiotherapy plus CTLA-4 blockade in lung cancer. Method: immunoSEQ multiplex PCR; TCRdb's copy keeps in-frame clones and lacks some. The sample contains roughly 68,000 clones, around 73% of which appear only once. The sequenced sample was peripheral blood, obtained from a patient treated with radiotherapy plus ipilimumab. Receptor source: a human donor with non-small cell lung cancer who had a complete response to radiotherapy plus ipilimumab.

The gene calls are TRBV6-1 and TRBJ1-2, with D perhaps TRBD1 (5 bases). Between the trimmed V and J ends, which lost 4 bases and 4 bases, there was a span of 16 bases. Germline V lookup: CDR1 MNHNS, CDR2 SASEGT. This CDR3 has 15 amino acids. The CDR3 DNA sequence: TGTGCCAGCAGTGCCGGTGGCTCGGGGGGCTATGGCTACACCTTC. It translates to CASSAGGSGGYGYTF.

This sequence joins TRBV30 and TRBJ2-3; D is possibly TRBD2 (7 bases). V was cut by 4 bases and J by 4 bases, with 15 bases left in between. In germline, CDR1 is GTSNPN, CDR2 SVGIG (reference sequence). This CDR3 is 14 amino acids long. CDR3 protein: CAWTKGGGADTQYF. The CDR3 bases are TGTGCCTGGACGAAGGGAGGGGGGGCAGATACGCAGTATTTT.

The chain links TRBV10-1 to TRBJ2-1, with TRBD1 matching 7 bases. The CDR3 is 13 residues long. The V gene's germline CDR1 is WNHNN and CDR2 SYGVQD (reference sequence). The V and J ends lost 3 bases and 9 bases, in that order; junction bases with no gene match: 5. As DNA, the CDR3 is TGCGCCAGCAGTGATCAAGGGGGCGGTGAGCAGTTCTTC. This encodes CASSDQGGGEQFF.

This clone was counted between two and nine times. This chain links TRBV7-9 with TRBJ1-2, with no clear D. Germline CDR1 SEHNR, CDR2 FQNEAQ (reference sequence). The CDR3 is 14 amino acids. V lost 5 bases and J lost 8, with 18 bases in between. The CDR3 DNA is TGTGCCAGCAGCCCCTACGCCTTAAGGGAAGGCTACACCTTC. Amino acid sequence: CASSPYALREGYTF.

This rearrangement joins TRBV6-6 to TRBJ2-7, with D possibly being TRBD1 or TRBD2 (6 bases each). CDR1 is MNHNY and CDR2 is SVGAGI in the germline V gene (reference sequence). CDR3 length: 14 residues. Trimming pared 0 bases from V and 6 bases from J, leaving 12 bases between. The CDR3 is CASSYSPGAGEQYF. The CDR3 nucleotides read TGTGCCAGCAGTTACTCGCCGGGGGCGGGCGAGCAGTACTTC.

This chain uses TRBV6-1 with TRBJ1-5, with 10 bases lining up with TRBD1. CDR1 and CDR2 from the germline V gene are MNHNS and SASEGT. CDR3 length equals 13 residues. V shed 9 bases, J shed 6 bases, and the junction held 5 bases outside the gene matches. This chain's CDR3 is CASRQGAGQPQHF. DNA for the CDR3: TGTGCCAGTAGACAGGGGGCTGGTCAGCCCCAGCATTTT.

As DNA, the CDR3 is TGTGCCACAGGACAGGGTTACGAGCAGTACGTC. Protein product: CATGQGYEQYV. The genes are TRBV6-6 and TRBJ2-7, with 8 nucleotides matching TRBD1. This CDR3 comprises 11 residues. The germline V gene encodes CDR1 MNHNY and CDR2 SVGAGI (reference sequence). The V and J ends lost 10 bases and 4 bases, in that order; junction bases with no gene match: 3.

The chain carries TRBV11-3 and TRBJ2-2; the D is unclear. The V and J ends lost 5 bases and 7 bases respectively, with 11 bases between them. This CDR3 has 13 amino acids. The germline gives CDR1 SGHNT, CDR2 YENEEA. CDR3 loop: CASSITPGGELFF. The CDR3 DNA is TGTGCCAGCAGCATCACTCCGGGCGGGGAGCTGTTTTTT. The full variable domain, its missing parts supplied by reference TRBV11-3 and TRBJ2-2, is EAGVVQSPRYKIIEKKQPVAFWCNPISGHNTLYWYLQNLGQGPELLIRYENEEAVDDSQLPKDRFSAERLKGVDSTLKIQPAELGDSAVYLCASSITPGGELFFGEGSRLTVL.

The chain joins TRBV7-2 to TRBJ2-5; TRBD1 is a possible D gene (6 bases). The J call may be in error: the DNA end matches TRBJ2-7 better. The CDR3 is 15 residues long. Per the germline V gene, CDR1 is SGHTA and CDR2 is FQGNSA. CDR3 sequence (DNA): TGTGCCAGCAGCCAACAATACAGGGATATCTACGAGCAGTACTTC. It codes for CASSQQYRDIYEQYF.

The V call is TRBV27, the J call TRBJ1-3; 8 bases map to TRBD1. The CDR3 covers 16 residues. Unmatched junction bases numbered 10, after V lost 5 bases and J lost 4 bases. Germline V gene sequence: CDR1 MNHEY, CDR2 SMNVEV (reference sequence). DNA of the CDR3: TGTGCCAGCAGTCCCTATGGACAGGGACGGGGAAACACCATATATTTT. Translated, it gives CASSPYGQGRGNTIYF.

V gene TRBV7-2 combines with J gene TRBJ2-2; no reliable D call. The germline V and J ends were trimmed by 1 base and 4 bases, with 7 bases remaining between them. The germline V gene encodes CDR1 SGHTA and CDR2 FQGNSA. The CDR3 totals 14 residues. The chain's CDR3 is CASSLDVGTGELFF. The CDR3 DNA is TGTGCCAGCAGCTTAGATGTGGGCACCGGGGAGCTGTTTTTT.

In this sample, this clone turned up a few times. The chain carries TRBV30 and TRBJ2-7; weak D call: TRBD2 (5 bases). Trimming took 3 bases from V and 2 from J, leaving 20 bases between them. The CDR3 length is 16 residues. Germline V CDR1 and CDR2: GTSNPN, SVGIG (reference sequence). The CDR3 DNA follows: TGTGCCTGGAGCCCGGGATCTCTGCGGCTAACCTACGAGCAGTACTTC. It specifies CAWSPGSLRLTYEQYF.

The rearrangement uses TRBV10-3 and TRBJ2-7, with 11 bases that match TRBD2. The CDR3 covers 14 residues. Trimming cost V 5 bases and J 4 bases; bases outside gene matches: 4. Germline V CDR1 and CDR2: ENHRY, SYGVKD. DNA of the CDR3: TGTGCCATCAGTACCGGGACTAGCGGATACGAGCAGTACTTC. Translating it yields CAISTGTSGYEQYF.

The table lists this clone with a few counts. The chain employs TRBV6-5 and TRBJ1-2; TRBD1 might be the D (6 bases). The CDR3 is 14 amino acids. Trimming shortened V by 7 bases and J by 6 bases, and 18 bases separated the two germline ends. Germline V CDR1 and CDR2: MNHEY, SVGAGI. The CDR3 loop is CASTKVGGGHGYTF. The CDR3 bases are TGTGCCAGCACCAAGGTGGGGGGGGGCCATGGCTACACCTTC.

As to this clone: It is likely a read error, because the conserved phenylalanine at the end of the CDR3 is missing. The V and J genes are TRBV7-8 and TRBJ1-2, with D perhaps matching TRBD1 (5 bases). Per germline, CDR1 SGHVS and CDR2 FQNEAQ. The ends were cut back, 0 bases at V and 5 bases at J, with 10 bases in the middle. The CDR3 spans 14 residues. CDR3 amino acids: CASSLARDVYGYTI. CDR3 sequence (DNA): TGTGCCAGCAGCTTAGCCCGGGACGTGTATGGCTACACCATC.

The chain has TRBV27 and TRBJ1-1; D ambiguous. The CDR3 spans 15 residues. From germline, CDR1 is MNHEY and CDR2 SMNVEV (reference sequence). V lost 4 bases, J lost 2 bases, and 14 bases lay in between. CDR3 sequence: CASSSFPGRNTEAFF. CDR3 coding DNA: TGTGCCAGCAGTTCCTTTCCGGGCCGAAACACTGAAGCTTTCTTT.

V usage is TRBV6-5 and J usage is TRBJ1-2; 7 bases agree with TRBD1. Germline V lookup: CDR1 MNHEY, CDR2 SVGAGI. The V segment lost 6 bases and the J segment 4 bases; nucleotides outside the gene matches: 11. The CDR3 length is 15 residues. The CDR3 DNA reads as TGTGCCAGCAGGGACGGAGGGGGCGGAGGCTATGGCTACACCTTC. Its translation: CASRDGGGGGYGYTF.

This clone has only one observation. The gene calls are TRBV18 and TRBJ2-3, with D possibly being TRBD2 (6 bases). The CDR3 is made up of 16 amino acids. Trimming took off 3 bases at V and 0 bases at J, with 13 bases between the two ends. The V gene's germline CDR1 is KGHSH and CDR2 LQKENI. CDR3 sequence reads: CASSPRGGPSTDTQYF. CDR3 in DNA: TGTGCCAGCTCACCCCGGGGAGGACCTAGCACAGATACGCAGTATTTT.

The CDR3 loop is CASRRQSNAYEQYV. In nucleotides, the CDR3 is TGTGCCAGCAGGAGGCAATCTAATGCCTACGAGCAGTACGTC. V gene TRBV27 combines with J gene TRBJ2-7; no firm D call. Trimming removed 6 bases at V and 2 bases at J, with 14 bases between. CDR1 MNHEY and CDR2 SMNVEV come from the germline V gene (reference sequence). This CDR3 region has 14 residues.

This clone was observed a single time. The gene calls are TRBV15 and TRBJ2-7; D unresolved. This CDR3 contains 14 residues. V lost 0 bases and J lost 0, with 6 bases in between. Germline lookup yields CDR1 LNHNV and CDR2 YYDKDF (reference sequence). CDR3 region: CATSRDGNSYEQYV. CDR3 nucleotides: TGTGCCACCAGCAGAGATGGAAACTCCTACGAGCAGTACGTC.

The gene calls are TRBV7-2 and TRBJ1-3; the match to TRBD1 covers 8 bases. Losses at the gene ends were 3 bases for V and 2 bases for J; bases not matched to a gene: 0. This CDR3 has 14 amino acids. CDR1 is SGHTA and CDR2 is FQGNSA in the germline V gene. CDR3 loop: CASSLDRAGNTIYF. CDR3 sequence (DNA): TGTGCCAGCAGCTTGGACAGGGCTGGAAACACCATATATTTT.

The genes are TRBV5-4 and TRBJ2-3; 9 bases map to TRBD2. Germline trimming cut 9 bases from V and 3 bases from J; bases unmatched to any gene: 11. This CDR3 contains 15 residues. The V gene's germline CDR1 is SGHNT and CDR2 YYREEE (reference sequence). CDR3 DNA sequence: TGTGCCACCCACCATAGCGGGAGTTCGACAGATACGCAGTATTTT. This sequence encodes CATHHSGSSTDTQYF.